The 26 T cell receptor beta chains below come from one sample, sequenced in a study of PD-L1 blockade in urothelial cancer. Using immunoSEQ multiplex PCR, the repertoire was profiled, and TCRdb retains in-frame clones only, with some absent. Found here are about 51,000 clones, about 88% of them singletons; the top ten hold 2% to 3%. Time point described: peripheral blood 6 weeks after treatment start. Sequenced material: PBMCs, taken around atezolizumab (anti-PD-L1) treatment. All receptors come from a man aged 55 to 69 with urothelial cancer.

This clone was recorded once. This chain uses TRBV27 with TRBJ1-4; 8 positions match TRBD1. CDR1 is MNHEY and CDR2 is SMNVEV in the germline V gene (reference sequence). The CDR3 has 15 residues. V shed 5 bases, J shed 3 bases, and the junction held 5 bases outside the gene matches. The DNA for the CDR3 is TGTGCCAGCAGTCCTGGACAGGGTCCTAATGAAAAACTGTTTTTT. Protein: CASSPGQGPNEKLFF.

This clone was found a few times. V gene TRBV28 combines with J gene TRBJ1-2; 8 bases are a match to TRBD1. V lost 9 bases and J lost 4; bases outside the gene matches: 4. The CDR3 extends over 12 amino acids. Germline-derived CDR1 and CDR2 are MDHEN and SYDVKM. CDR3: CASHTGGYGYTF. The CDR3 DNA reads as TGTGCCAGTCATACAGGGGGCTATGGCTACACCTTC.

The rearrangement uses TRBV29-1 and TRBJ1-2, with unresolved D. V was trimmed by 5 bases and J by 0 bases, leaving 10 bases between them. The germline V gene has CDR1 SQVTM and CDR2 ANQGSEA. This CDR3 region has 13 residues. The CDR3 loop reads CSVSGTTNYGYTF. In DNA, the CDR3 is TGCAGCGTTTCGGGTACCACTAACTATGGCTACACCTTC.

The chain joins TRBV7-9 to TRBJ1-5, with TRBD1 identical over 7 bases. The CDR3 covers 13 residues. CDR1 is SEHNR, CDR2 FQNEAQ, per germline (reference sequence). J gave up 5 bases and V 4 bases, and 2 bases lay outside the gene matches. The CDR3 nucleotides read TGTGCCAGCAGCTCCACAGGGGATCAGCCCCAGCATTTT. Protein sequence: CASSSTGDQPQHF.

The V call is TRBV30, the J call TRBJ1-6; D may be TRBD1 (5 bases). CDR1 is GTSNPN and CDR2 is SVGIG in the germline V gene (reference sequence). Deletions cut 7 bases from V and 5 bases from J, with 18 bases between. This CDR3 comprises 15 residues. The CDR3 loop is CASPSSARDNSPLHF. CDR3 DNA: TGTGCCTCCCCATCGAGTGCCAGGGATAATTCACCCCTCCACTTT.

This chain uses TRBV7-9 with TRBJ2-5; TRBD2 matches 9 bases. Germline CDR1 reads SEHNR; CDR2 reads FQNEAQ (reference sequence). The trim removed 0 bases at V and 3 bases at J, leaving 5 bases unmatched. The CDR3 covers 16 residues. This CDR3 reads CASSLADLAGKETQYF. DNA for the CDR3: TGTGCCAGCAGCTTAGCGGATCTAGCGGGGAAAGAGACCCAGTACTTC.

J is TRBJ2-5 and V is TRBV5-6, with D possibly being TRBD2 (6 bases). The germline V gene has CDR1 SGHDT and CDR2 YYEEEE. Between the trimmed V and J ends, which lost 4 bases and 7 bases, there was a span of 26 bases. The CDR3 covers 17 residues. Here the CDR3 DNA reads TGTGCCAGCAGCCAAACCGGGAGACGTCTTACAGTGGGGACCCAGTACTTC. Translating gives CASSQTGRRLTVGTQYF.

V is TRBV11-2 and J is TRBJ2-3; a possible D gene is TRBD2 (7 bases). Between the trimmed V and J ends, which lost 5 bases and 4 bases, there was a span of 16 bases. Germline loops: CDR1 SGHAT, CDR2 FQNNGV. The CDR3 has 15 residues. CDR3 sequence: CASSGWGREPDTQYF. Here the CDR3 DNA reads TGTGCCAGCAGCGGCTGGGGGCGGGAGCCAGATACGCAGTATTTT.

This clone was recorded only once. The rearrangement links TRBV5-4 to TRBJ1-2, with TRBD1 matching 9 bases. Germline V CDR1 and CDR2: SGHNT, YYREEE (reference sequence). V lost 0 bases to trimming and J lost 7 bases; unmatched junction nucleotides: 7. The CDR3 consists of 15 residues. DNA of the CDR3: TGTGCCAGCAGCTTGGCAACAGGGGGCGTAGGTGGCTACACCTTC. Amino acid sequence: CASSLATGGVGGYTF.

In this sample, this clone turned up once. The chain couples TRBV7-9 to TRBJ2-7; D perhaps matches TRBD1 (6 bases). CDR1 and CDR2 (germline): SEHNR, FQNEAQ (reference sequence). Trimming took 2 bases from V and 5 from J, leaving 13 bases between them. The CDR3 loop spans 14 amino acids. The DNA for the CDR3 is TGTGCCAGCAGCTTAATGCCAGGGGTGGACGAGCAGTACTTC. Translation: CASSLMPGVDEQYF.

The chain has TRBV7-3 and TRBJ2-7; the D gene is possibly TRBD2 (7 bases). Trimming cost V 2 bases and J 2 bases, with 16 bases left between them. The length of the CDR3 is 16 residues. Germline CDR1 SGHTA, CDR2 FQGTGA. CDR3 sequence: CASSLGGGGGPYEQYF. In nucleotides, the CDR3 is TGTGCCAGCAGCTTAGGAGGGGGGGGAGGCCCCTACGAGCAGTACTTC.

The chain has TRBV11-2 and TRBJ1-1; D ambiguous. CDR1 and CDR2 from the germline V gene are SGHAT and FQNNGV. This CDR3 comprises 13 residues. Deletions cut 5 bases from V and 3 bases from J, with 10 bases between. The CDR3 spells CASSISGDTEAFF. The DNA of the CDR3 is TGTGCCAGCAGCATCAGTGGAGACACTGAAGCTTTCTTT.

The rearrangement joins TRBV4-3 to TRBJ2-2; a weak D match, TRBD2 (5 bases). Germline CDR1 reads LGHNA; CDR2 reads YSLEER. Trimming shortened V by 1 base and J by 1 base, and 7 bases separated the two germline ends. CDR3 length equals 15 residues. CDR3 coding DNA: TGCGCCAGCAGCCAAGGAGAGGGGAACACCGGGGAGCTGTTTTTT. This encodes CASSQGEGNTGELFF.

The V and J genes are TRBV28 and TRBJ2-3; possible D gene TRBD1, 6 bases. The CDR3 totals 17 residues. Germline CDR1 is MDHEN and CDR2 is SYDVKM. V was shortened by 5 bases and J by 9 bases, with 27 bases between the two germline ends. The CDR3 spells CASSPNGKRTVRVTQYF. As DNA, the CDR3 is TGTGCCAGCAGTCCCAACGGGAAAAGGACAGTCAGAGTCACGCAGTATTTT.

V usage is TRBV9 and J usage is TRBJ2-2; D is unresolved. Germline-derived CDR1 and CDR2 are SGDLS and YYNGEE. V was trimmed by 0 bases and J by 1 base, leaving 4 bases between them. This CDR3 comprises 14 residues. CDR3 coding DNA: TGTGCCAGCAGCGTAGCCGGGAACACCGGGGAGCTGTTTTTT. Its protein is CASSVAGNTGELFF.

This rearrangement joins TRBV7-6 to TRBJ2-7; 7 bases agree with TRBD1. The CDR3 covers 15 residues. The trim removed 2 bases at V and 5 bases at J, leaving 9 bases unmatched. Germline V gene data show CDR1 as SGHVS and CDR2 as FNYEAQ. The CDR3 protein is CASSLKGAGEHEQYF. The CDR3 DNA is TGTGCCAGCAGCTTAAAGGGGGCAGGGGAACACGAGCAGTACTTC.

This chain joins TRBV30 and TRBJ1-5; 10 bases match TRBD1. Germline V gene sequence: CDR1 GTSNPN, CDR2 SVGIG (reference sequence). There are 14 residues in the CDR3. V dropped 4 bases and J dropped 9; count of bases not matched to a gene: 9. The CDR3 sequence: CAWTAGTGEGPQHF. The CDR3 DNA is TGTGCCTGGACCGCCGGGACAGGGGAAGGGCCCCAGCATTTT.

The chain links TRBV7-9 to TRBJ2-5; 8 nucleotides line up with TRBD2. This CDR3 is 18 amino acids long. V shed 2 bases and J 7 bases; nucleotides not matched to a gene: 18. Germline V gene lookup returns CDR1 SEHNR and CDR2 FQNEAQ (reference sequence). CDR3 protein: CASSLRGAERGIFGTQYF. CDR3 DNA: TGTGCCAGCAGCTTAAGGGGAGCGGAGCGGGGGATATTTGGGACCCAGTACTTC.

The gene calls are TRBV5-4 and TRBJ2-3; TRBD2 agrees at 10 bases. J gave up 4 bases and V 1 base, and 12 bases lay outside the gene matches. The CDR3 has 18 residues. CDR1 SGHNT and CDR2 YYREEE come from the germline V gene (reference sequence). The CDR3 reads CASSLPGSAGGHADTQYF. The CDR3 region has the DNA TGTGCCAGCAGCTTGCCCGGGTCAGCGGGGGGGCACGCAGATACGCAGTATTTT.

V gene TRBV11-2 combines with J gene TRBJ2-5; 10 nucleotides agree with TRBD1. Germline V gene sequence: CDR1 SGHAT, CDR2 FQNNGV. There are 15 residues in the CDR3. Trimming cost V 5 bases and J 1 base; bases outside gene matches: 4. This chain's CDR3 is CASSRQGASQETQYF. CDR3 DNA sequence: TGTGCCAGCAGCCGACAGGGGGCAAGCCAAGAGACCCAGTACTTC.

The chain combines TRBV7-9 with TRBJ1-1; 9 positions agree with TRBD1. Trimming at V came to 5 bases and at J to 1 base, leaving 5 bases not matched to a gene. The V gene's germline CDR1 is SEHNR and CDR2 FQNEAQ (reference sequence). The CDR3 has 15 amino acids. The CDR3 region is CASSPVQGANTEAFF. The CDR3 nucleotides are TGTGCCAGCAGCCCGGTACAGGGGGCGAACACTGAAGCTTTCTTT.

The J gene is TRBJ2-1, the V gene TRBV7-2, with 10 bases lining up with TRBD2. V lost 5 bases, J lost 8 bases, and 9 bases stayed unmatched. The CDR3 length is 15 residues. CDR1 and CDR2 (germline): SGHTA, FQGNSA. The CDR3 is CASSPTSGTGYEQFF. The DNA for the CDR3 is TGTGCCAGCAGCCCTACTAGCGGGACTGGATATGAGCAGTTCTTC.

This chain connects TRBV7-6 to TRBJ1-1; D uncertain. This CDR3 spans 14 amino acids. V lost 1 base to trimming and J lost 1 base, with 7 bases between them. Germline CDR1 SGHVS, CDR2 FNYEAQ. This CDR3 is CASSLVGENTEAFF. Written as DNA, the CDR3 is TGTGCCAGCAGCTTAGTCGGGGAGAACACTGAAGCTTTCTTT.

This clone was found once. The rearrangement links TRBV6-6 to TRBJ2-3; 7 bases are a match to TRBD1. V lost 6 bases, J lost 6 bases, and 0 bases stayed unmatched. This CDR3 has 11 amino acids. CDR1 MNHNY and CDR2 SVGAGI come from the germline V gene (reference sequence). The DNA for the CDR3 is TGTGCCAGCAGCAGGGGGGATACGCAGTATTTT. The encoded protein is CASSRGDTQYF.

J is TRBJ2-4 and V is TRBV5-4; D not resolved. Trimming stripped 1 base from V and 7 bases from J, with 15 bases between. The CDR3 extends over 15 amino acids. Germline V CDR1 and CDR2: SGHNT, YYREEE (reference sequence). The CDR3 spells CASSLPPPERNIQYF. In DNA, the CDR3 is TGTGCCAGCAGCTTGCCCCCCCCCGAGAGGAACATTCAGTACTTC.

The chain recombines TRBV19 with TRBJ1-4; a weak D match, TRBD1 (5 bases). Germline-derived CDR1 and CDR2 are LNHDA and SQIVND (reference sequence). The CDR3 totals 14 residues. V lost 6 bases and J 7 bases, leaving 15 bases between the germline ends. The CDR3 DNA reads TGTGCCAGTAGGTCGGGCGGGGCGGGTGAAAAACTGTTTTTT. Residues: CASRSGGAGEKLFF.